Listed below are T cell receptor beta chains from one sample, sequenced in a study of blood T cell repertoires in COVID-19. Sequencing was performed with immunoSEQ multiplex PCR; in TCRdb, only in-frame clones are kept and a portion is missing. Among some 120,000 clones listed, around 80% were seen once. Source material: peripheral blood. The source is a man in his 70s with acute or convalescent COVID-19. Both conserved end residues are part of each CDR3. Fields, in order: J gene, D gene, V gene, clone size, CDR3 DNA, CDR3 protein. A D gene is named only where the DNA matches it firmly. Part of the rows lack a size; the others show once, few, many or a class for expanded clones.

J: TRBJ2-1
D: TRBD1
V: TRBV9
size: NA
DNA: TGTGCCAGCAGCGTCCCACAGGGGGGTCCAGGCAATGAGCAGTTCTTC
CDR3: CASSVPQGGPGNEQFF

J: TRBJ2-3
D: TRBD2
V: TRBV9
size: NA
DNA: TGTGCCAGCAGCGTAGGTATAGCGGGGGGCGTGGATACGCAGTATTTT
CDR3: CASSVGIAGGVDTQYF

J: TRBJ1-2
D: NA
V: TRBV29-1
size: once
DNA: TGCAGCGCCAAGGGGCAGGGCCCGTATGGCTACACCTTC
CDR3: CSAKGQGPYGYTF

J: TRBJ1-1
D: NA
V: TRBV6-1
size: NA
DNA: TGTGCCAGCAGTGAAATTCTGCTGCGGGTGAACACTGAAGCTTTCTTT
CDR3: CASSEILLRVNTEAFF

J: TRBJ2-7
D: NA
V: TRBV11-2
size: few
DNA: TGTGCCAGCAGCTTAGATCAGAGGGTCGAGCAGTACTTC
CDR3: CASSLDQRVEQYF

J: TRBJ2-1
D: TRBD1
V: TRBV5-1
size: NA
DNA: TGCGCCAGCAGCCCCAGAGGGCCAGGGGGTACCACTTACAATGAGCAGTTCTTC
CDR3: CASSPRGPGGTTYNEQFF

J: TRBJ1-5
D: NA
V: TRBV19
size: NA
DNA: TGTGCCAGTAGTCCCATTGGACAGAGCAATCAGCCCCAGCATTTT
CDR3: CASSPIGQSNQPQHF

J: TRBJ1-5
D: TRBD1
V: TRBV6-2/TRBV6-3
size: NA
DNA: TGTGCCAGCAGTCATTGGACAGGCCTTAGCAATCAGCCCCAGCATTTT
CDR3: CASSHWTGLSNQPQHF

J: TRBJ2-7
D: TRBD2
V: TRBV4-1
size: NA
DNA: TGCGCCAGCAGCCTTAGGGCCTCCCGGGACTATCTCTACGAGCAGTACTTC
CDR3: CASSLRASRDYLYEQYF

J: TRBJ1-6
D: NA
V: TRBV2
size: NA
DNA: TGTGCCAGCAGCCCCGAGGTGGGGCGCGGTTCACCCCTCCACTTT
CDR3: CASSPEVGRGSPLHF

J: TRBJ1-1
D: NA
V: TRBV12-3/TRBV12-4
size: NA
DNA: TGTGCCAGCAGCCGGGATCAGAACACTGAAGCTTTCTTT
CDR3: CASSRDQNTEAFF

J: TRBJ1-5
D: TRBD1
V: TRBV7-6
size: NA
DNA: TGTGCCAGCAGCTTGGGGACAGGGAATAGCAATCAGCCCCAGCATTTT
CDR3: CASSLGTGNSNQPQHF

J: TRBJ2-5
D: NA
V: TRBV9
size: NA
DNA: TGTGCCAGCAGCGCTCCGGGATTGACACAAGAGACCCAGTACTTC
CDR3: CASSAPGLTQETQYF

J: TRBJ2-5
D: TRBD2
V: TRBV5-1
size: NA
DNA: TGCGCCAGCAGGACTAGCGCGGCGGAGACCCAGTACTTC
CDR3: CASRTSAAETQYF

J: TRBJ1-2
D: TRBD1
V: TRBV5-1
size: NA
DNA: TGCGCCAGCAGCTTGGCAAGGACAGGAGATAACTATGGCTACACCTTC
CDR3: CASSLARTGDNYGYTF

J: TRBJ2-3
D: NA
V: TRBV20-1
size: NA
DNA: TGCAGTGCTAGGGTGGAGGATACGCAGTATTTT
CDR3: CSARVEDTQYF

J: TRBJ1-2
D: TRBD1
V: TRBV3-1/TRBV3-2
size: once
DNA: TGTGCCAGCAGCCTCATGGGACAGGAGATTTATGGCTACACCTTC
CDR3: CASSLMGQEIYGYTF

J: TRBJ2-3
D: TRBD2
V: TRBV18
size: NA
DNA: TGTGCCAGCTCACCACCGGGACTAGCGGGGGGCGCCGGTGATACGCAGTATTTT
CDR3: CASSPPGLAGGAGDTQYF

J: TRBJ2-2
D: TRBD1
V: TRBV5-1
size: NA
DNA: TGCGCCAGCAGCCTTGGGACAGCTGCGAACACCGGGGAGCTGTTTTTT
CDR3: CASSLGTAANTGELFF

J: TRBJ1-1
D: NA
V: TRBV19
size: NA
DNA: TGTGCCAGTAGTATTGTACAGGGTGGCACTGAAGCTTTCTTT
CDR3: CASSIVQGGTEAFF

J: TRBJ2-7
D: NA
V: TRBV19
size: NA
DNA: TGTGCCAGTAGTGGGAGCTACGAGCAGTACTTC
CDR3: CASSGSYEQYF

J: TRBJ2-2
D: NA
V: TRBV5-1
size: NA
DNA: TGCGCCAGCAGCTTGCGGGGAACGACGTACACCGGGGAGCTGTTTTTT
CDR3: CASSLRGTTYTGELFF

J: TRBJ2-3
D: NA
V: TRBV29-1
size: NA
DNA: TGCAGCGTTCGACCCCCGGGGGATACGCAGTATTTT
CDR3: CSVRPPGDTQYF

J: TRBJ2-3
D: TRBD1
V: TRBV7-8
size: NA
DNA: TGTGCCAGCAGCTCGACAGGGTCACTCACAGATACGCAGTATTTT
CDR3: CASSSTGSLTDTQYF

J: TRBJ1-3
D: NA
V: TRBV4-1
size: NA
DNA: TGCGCCAGCAGCCAAGCTGGGGGCAGCACCATATATTTT
CDR3: CASSQAGGSTIYF

J: TRBJ2-3
D: TRBD2
V: TRBV19
size: NA
DNA: TGTGCCAGTAGTACGGGGGGATATAAACGTCCGCAGTATTTT
CDR3: CASSTGGYKRPQYF

J: TRBJ1-2
D: TRBD1
V: TRBV6-1
size: NA
DNA: TGTGCCAGCAGTGAATCGGGACAGTTTCTTGGCTACACCTTC
CDR3: CASSESGQFLGYTF

J: TRBJ1-6
D: NA
V: TRBV7-2
size: NA
DNA: TGTGCCAGCAGCTTAGGGGCAGGGTCCCATAATTCACCCCTCCACTTT
CDR3: CASSLGAGSHNSPLHF

J: TRBJ1-2
D: NA
V: TRBV3-1/TRBV3-2
size: few
DNA: TGTGCCAGCAGAAAGACAGGACAAAGGCTAGGCTACACCTTC
CDR3: CASRKTGQRLGYTF

J: TRBJ2-2
D: NA
V: TRBV7-2
size: NA
DNA: TGTGCCAGCAGCTTAGCGTACAGGTCGAACACCGGGGAGCTGTTTTTT
CDR3: CASSLAYRSNTGELFF

J: TRBJ1-1
D: NA
V: TRBV28
size: NA
DNA: TGTGCCAGCAGGGGCCACACGAACACTGAAGCTTTCTTT
CDR3: CASRGHTNTEAFF

J: TRBJ2-5
D: NA
V: TRBV7-8
size: NA
DNA: TGTGCCAGCAGCTTAAGTGGGCAGAAAGAGACCCAGTACTTC
CDR3: CASSLSGQKETQYF

J: TRBJ1-6
D: TRBD1
V: TRBV19
size: NA
DNA: TGTGCCAGTAGTACACCGAGGAGACAGGGTATGTCGACACCCCTCCACTTT
CDR3: CASSTPRRQGMSTPLHF

J: TRBJ1-2
D: NA
V: TRBV3-1/TRBV3-2
size: few
DNA: TGTGCCAGCAGCCTGAGACAGTCTAACAGCTATGGCTACACCTTC
CDR3: CASSLRQSNSYGYTF

J: TRBJ2-7
D: NA
V: TRBV3-1/TRBV3-2
size: NA
DNA: TGTGCCAGCAGCCAAGATCTGGTGTCAGGAGGGGAGCAGTACTTC
CDR3: CASSQDLVSGGEQYF

J: TRBJ2-1
D: TRBD1
V: TRBV28
size: NA
DNA: TGTGCCAGCAGGCTGGGACAGGGAAACAATGAGCAGTTCTTC
CDR3: CASRLGQGNNEQFF

J: TRBJ2-2
D: NA
V: TRBV7-3
size: NA
DNA: TGTGCCAGCAGCTTAACGAGTCCGCCCGGCGGGGAGCTGTTTTTT
CDR3: CASSLTSPPGGELFF

J: TRBJ1-1
D: NA
V: TRBV7-2
size: NA
DNA: TGTGCCAGCAGCTTAGCCAGGGAAGCTTTCTTT
CDR3: CASSLAREAFF

J: TRBJ1-1
D: NA
V: TRBV18
size: NA
DNA: TGTGCCAGCTCACCACCCGGGAACACTGAAGCTTTCTTT
CDR3: CASSPPGNTEAFF

J: TRBJ1-4
D: NA
V: TRBV5-6
size: once
DNA: TGTGCCAGCAGCTTGGGCCCCCCAGGGAACAATGAAAAACTGTTTTTT
CDR3: CASSLGPPGNNEKLFF

J: TRBJ1-1
D: TRBD1
V: TRBV27
size: NA
DNA: TGTGCCAGTCTAGGGACAGGGGACACTGAAGCTTTCTTT
CDR3: CASLGTGDTEAFF

J: TRBJ2-7
D: TRBD1
V: TRBV4-1
size: NA
DNA: TGCGCCAGCAGCCTCCGGGACAGATACGAGCAGTACTTC
CDR3: CASSLRDRYEQYF

J: TRBJ1-3
D: NA
V: TRBV19
size: NA
DNA: TGTGCCAGTAGACCAAGGGACAACTACTCTGGAAACACCATATATTTT
CDR3: CASRPRDNYSGNTIYF

J: TRBJ1-2
D: NA
V: TRBV6-6
size: few
DNA: TGTGCCAGCAGTTTGACTGACAACTATGGCTACACCTTC
CDR3: CASSLTDNYGYTF

J: TRBJ2-7
D: TRBD1
V: TRBV3-1/TRBV3-2
size: NA
DNA: TGTGCCAGCAGCCAGGGACAGGGAAGGTACGAGCAGTACTTC
CDR3: CASSQGQGRYEQYF

J: TRBJ2-7
D: TRBD1
V: TRBV19
size: few
DNA: TGTGCCACGGCCGGGACAGGGTACCACGAGCAGTACTTC
CDR3: CATAGTGYHEQYF

J: TRBJ1-2
D: TRBD1
V: TRBV28
size: NA
DNA: TGTGCCATCGCGACAGGGGTAAATGGCTACACCTTC
CDR3: CAIATGVNGYTF

J: TRBJ1-2
D: NA
V: TRBV19
size: NA
DNA: TGTGCCAGTAGTACCGGGGGAACGGCGAACTATGGCTACACCTTC
CDR3: CASSTGGTANYGYTF